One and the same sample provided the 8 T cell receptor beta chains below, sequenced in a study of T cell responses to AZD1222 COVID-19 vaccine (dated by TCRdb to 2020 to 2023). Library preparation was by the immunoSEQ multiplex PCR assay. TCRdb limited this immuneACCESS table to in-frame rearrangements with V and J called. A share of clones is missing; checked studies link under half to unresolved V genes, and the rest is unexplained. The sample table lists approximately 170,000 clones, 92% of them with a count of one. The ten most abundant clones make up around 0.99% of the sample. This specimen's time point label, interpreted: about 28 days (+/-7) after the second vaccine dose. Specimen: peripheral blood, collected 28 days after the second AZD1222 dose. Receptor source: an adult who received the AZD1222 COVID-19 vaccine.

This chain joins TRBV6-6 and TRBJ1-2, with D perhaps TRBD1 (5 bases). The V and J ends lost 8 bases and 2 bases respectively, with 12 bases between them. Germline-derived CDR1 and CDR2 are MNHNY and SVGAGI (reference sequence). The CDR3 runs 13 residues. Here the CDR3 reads CASSGATNYGYTF. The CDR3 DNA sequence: TGTGCCAGCTCCGGGGCTACGAACTATGGCTACACCTTC.

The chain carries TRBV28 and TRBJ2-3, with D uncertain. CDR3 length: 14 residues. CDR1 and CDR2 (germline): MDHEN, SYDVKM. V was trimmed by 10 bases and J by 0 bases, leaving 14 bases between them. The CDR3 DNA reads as TGTGCCACGGCCCCGGAGTTTAGCACAGATACGCAGTATTTT. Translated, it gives CATAPEFSTDTQYF.

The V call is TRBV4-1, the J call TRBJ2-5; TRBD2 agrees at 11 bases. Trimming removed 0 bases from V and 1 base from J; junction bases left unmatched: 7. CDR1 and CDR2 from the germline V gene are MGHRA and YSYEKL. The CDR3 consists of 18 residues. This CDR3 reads CASSQDPPSGGSQETQYF. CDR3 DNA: TGCGCCAGCAGCCAAGATCCCCCTAGCGGGGGGTCCCAAGAGACCCAGTACTTC.

CDR3 residues: CASSLEGEQGQAFF. Written as DNA, the CDR3 is TGTGCCAGCAGCTTAGAAGGGGAACAGGGTCAAGCTTTCTTT. This chain joins TRBV7-9 and TRBJ1-1; D is possibly TRBD1 (6 bases). Germline V lookup: CDR1 SEHNR, CDR2 FQNEAQ (reference sequence). Trimming left V 1 base short and J 9 bases short, with 15 bases between. CDR3 length: 14 residues.

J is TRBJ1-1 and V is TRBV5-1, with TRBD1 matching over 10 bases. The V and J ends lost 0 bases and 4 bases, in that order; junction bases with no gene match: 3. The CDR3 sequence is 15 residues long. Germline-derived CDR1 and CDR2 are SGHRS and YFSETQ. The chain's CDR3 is CASSLADRGPTEAFF. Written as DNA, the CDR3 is TGCGCCAGCAGCTTGGCCGACAGGGGGCCCACTGAAGCTTTCTTT.

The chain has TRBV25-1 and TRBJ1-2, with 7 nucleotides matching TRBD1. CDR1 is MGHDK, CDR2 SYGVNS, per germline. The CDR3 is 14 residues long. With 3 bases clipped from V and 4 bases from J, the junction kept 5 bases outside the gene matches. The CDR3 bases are TGTGCCAGCAGTGATTATCCAGGGGGCTATGGCTACACCTTC. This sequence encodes CASSDYPGGYGYTF.

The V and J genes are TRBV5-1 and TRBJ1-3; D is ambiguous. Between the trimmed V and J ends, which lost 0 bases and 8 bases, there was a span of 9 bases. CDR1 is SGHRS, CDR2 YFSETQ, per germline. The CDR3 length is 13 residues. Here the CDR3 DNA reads TGCGCCAGCAGCTTGGGCCCTTGGGACACCATATATTTT. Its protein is CASSLGPWDTIYF.

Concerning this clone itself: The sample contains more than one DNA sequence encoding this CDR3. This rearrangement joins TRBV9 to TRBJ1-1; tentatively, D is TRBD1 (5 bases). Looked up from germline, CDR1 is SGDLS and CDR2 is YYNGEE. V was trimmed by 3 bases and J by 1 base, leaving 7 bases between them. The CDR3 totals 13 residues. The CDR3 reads CASSAGQNTEAFF. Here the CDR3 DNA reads TGTGCCAGCAGCGCCGGACAGAACACTGAAGCTTTCTTT.